Each of the 5 T cell receptor beta chains below was sequenced from the same sample in a study of T cells in Graves' hyperthyroidism and ophthalmopathy. Authors of the study amplified TCR beta CDR3 regions from RNA transcripts. The HTBI set primed first-round TCR CDR3 RT-PCR. TCRdb re-derived calls from the multiplex PCR reads in MiXCR, one entry per CDR3 protein. Seen here are 550,000 to 600,000 distinct CDR3 sequences, roughly 50% observed once, and the top ten hold roughly 20%. Sample: peripheral blood or thyroid tissue (not recorded which). The receptor set was obtained from an adult woman with Graves' disease, either hyperthyroidism or ophthalmopathy (not recorded which).

This clonotype was seen ten or more times. V is TRBV7-2 and J is TRBJ2-7; D is perhaps TRBD1 (6 bases). V was clipped by 4 bases and J by 0 bases, with 10 bases between them. From germline, CDR1 is SGHTA and CDR2 FQGNSA. CDR3 length: 14 amino acids. The CDR3 bases are TGTGCCAGCAGCTGGGACATCGCCTCCTACGAGCAGTACTTC. This codes for CASSWDIASYEQYF.

In the case of this clonotype: With a much larger clone just one base away, this may be a read error. CDR3 protein: CASSPILRGKENYGYTF. CDR3 DNA: TGCGCCAGCAGCCCCATATTGAGAGGAAAAGAAAACTATGGCTACACCTTC. J is TRBJ1-2 and V is TRBV5-1; D is unresolved. Deletions cut 4 bases from V and 2 bases from J, with 21 bases between. The CDR3 loop spans 17 amino acids. Germline V gene data show CDR1 as SGHRS and CDR2 as YFSETQ.

There are many counts of this clonotype. The chain links TRBV20-1 to TRBJ2-2, with D perhaps assigned TRBD1 or TRBD2 (5 bases each). The CDR3 spans 16 residues. V dropped 1 base and J dropped 2 bases, with 14 bases sitting between them. Germline V lookup: CDR1 DFQATT, CDR2 SNEGSKA (reference sequence). The CDR3 nucleotides read TGCAGTGCTAGAGGACCCGGGACCGACAACACCGGGGAGCTGTTTTTT. As protein: CSARGPGTDNTGELFF.

This chain joins TRBV28 and TRBJ1-6, with D maybe TRBD1 (5 bases). The CDR3 sequence is 16 residues long. The V and J ends lost 5 bases and 10 bases respectively, with 21 bases between them. Germline CDR1 reads MDHEN; CDR2 reads SYDVKM. CDR3 amino acids: CASSEYRPRGGSPLHF. The CDR3 coding sequence is TGTGCCAGCAGTGAATATCGGCCGAGGGGAGGATCACCCCTCCACTTT. Full variable domain (remainder filled in from reference TRBV28 and TRBJ1-6): DVKVTQSSRYLVKRTGEKVFLECVQDMDHENMFWYRQDPGLGLRLIYFSYDVKMKEKGDIPEGYSVSREKKERFSLILESASTNQTSMYLCASSEYRPRGGSPLHFGNGTRLTVT.

Note on this clonotype: A clone one base away is much larger, so this may be a read error. The CDR3 loop is CASSLSAEGRDGYTF. The DNA of the CDR3 is TGTGCCAGCAGTTTATCGGCGGAGGGCCGGGATGGCTACACCTTC. This chain joins TRBV27 and TRBJ1-2; D is unclear. The CDR3 spans 15 residues. Germline V CDR1 and CDR2: MNHEY, SMNVEV (reference sequence). Between the trimmed V and J ends, which lost 0 bases and 6 bases, there was a span of 14 bases.